This entry describes one T cell receptor (beta chain). The sample comes from a study of blood T cell repertoires in COVID-19. Across the whole study: Samples of COVID-19 (acute and convalescent) were obtained from the United States, Italy and Spain. From T cells, B-cell-depleted T cells, or PBMCs came the material, which was cDNA or gDNA.

There are 13 residues in the CDR3. Germline assignment: CDR1 SGHAT and CDR2 FQNNGV. V was pared by 2 bases and J by 5 bases, with 9 bases between. Authors' data handling: Using reference gene primer amplification, nucleated cell counts were estimated. Some clones are missing from TCRdb's copy, which holds only in-frame ones; the method was immunoSEQ multiplex PCR. V, J and clone size were drawn from that table, and D and trimming were deduced from the DNA. The sample shows 240,000 or so clones, about 88% of them seen only once. Sample: peripheral blood. The receptor was isolated from a woman aged 40 to 55 who had recovered from COVID-19. This chain connects TRBV11-2 to TRBJ1-1; no definite D call. The CDR3 DNA follows: TGTGCCAGCAGCTTATTAGTCCGGACTGAAGCTTTCTTT. Its protein is CASSLLVRTEAFF.